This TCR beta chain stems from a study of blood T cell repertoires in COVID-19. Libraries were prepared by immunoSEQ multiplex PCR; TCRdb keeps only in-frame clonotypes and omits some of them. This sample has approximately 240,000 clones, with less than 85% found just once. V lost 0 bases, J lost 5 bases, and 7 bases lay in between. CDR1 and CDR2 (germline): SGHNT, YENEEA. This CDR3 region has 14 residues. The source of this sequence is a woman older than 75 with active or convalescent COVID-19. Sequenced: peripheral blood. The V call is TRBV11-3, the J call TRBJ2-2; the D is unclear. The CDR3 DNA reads TGTGCCAGCAGCTTAGAACTCGGTACCGGGGAGCTGTTTTTT. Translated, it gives CASSLELGTGELFF. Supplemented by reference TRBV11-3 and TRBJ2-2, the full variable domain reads EAGVVQSPRYKIIEKKQPVAFWCNPISGHNTLYWYLQNLGQGPELLIRYENEEAVDDSQLPKDRFSAERLKGVDSTLKIQPAELGDSAVYLCASSLELGTGELFFGEGSRLTVL.